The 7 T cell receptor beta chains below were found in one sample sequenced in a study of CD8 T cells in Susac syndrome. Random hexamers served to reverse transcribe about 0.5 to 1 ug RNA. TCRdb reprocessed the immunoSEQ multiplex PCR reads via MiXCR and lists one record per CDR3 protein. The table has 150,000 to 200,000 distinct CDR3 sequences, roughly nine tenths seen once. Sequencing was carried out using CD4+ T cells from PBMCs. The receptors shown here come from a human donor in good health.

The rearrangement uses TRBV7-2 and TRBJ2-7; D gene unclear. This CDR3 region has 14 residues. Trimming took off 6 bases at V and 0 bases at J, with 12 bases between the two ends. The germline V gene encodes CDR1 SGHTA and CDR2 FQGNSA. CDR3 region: CASSPRLLSYEQYF. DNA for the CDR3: TGTGCCAGCAGTCCGAGACTGCTCTCCTACGAGCAGTACTTC. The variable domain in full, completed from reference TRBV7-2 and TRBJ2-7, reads GAGVSQSPSNKVTEKGKDVELRCDPISGHTALYWYRQSLGQGLEFLIYFQGNSAPDKSGLPSDRFSAERTGGSVSTLTIQRTQQEDSAVYLCASSPRLLSYEQYFGPGTRLTVT.

The CDR3: CASSPRSALGSYEQYF. Written as DNA, the CDR3 is TGTGCCAGCAGCCCCCGGTCGGCCCTGGGGTCCTACGAGCAGTACTTC. This chain connects TRBV6-1 to TRBJ2-7, with D uncertain. This CDR3 contains 16 residues. The germline V gene has CDR1 MNHNS and CDR2 SASEGT. V lost 6 bases, J lost 1 base, and 19 bases lay in between.

Here the CDR3 DNA reads TGTGCCAGCGAAAAGAACAGGGGGGGCGAGCAGTACTTC. It translates to CASEKNRGGEQYF. The chain joins TRBV7-9 to TRBJ2-7; a possible D gene is TRBD1 (8 bases). V was pared by 8 bases and J by 6 bases, with 17 bases between. This CDR3 region has 13 residues. The V gene's germline CDR1 is SEHNR and CDR2 FQNEAQ (reference sequence).

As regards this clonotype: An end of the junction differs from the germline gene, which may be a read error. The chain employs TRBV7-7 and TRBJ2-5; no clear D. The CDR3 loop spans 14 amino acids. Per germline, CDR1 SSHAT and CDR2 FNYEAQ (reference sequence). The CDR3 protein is CASSSGSYQETQYF. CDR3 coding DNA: TGTGCTAGCAGCTCCGGGTCTTACCAAGAGACCCAGTACTTC. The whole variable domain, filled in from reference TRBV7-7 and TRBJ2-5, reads GAGVSQSPRYKVTKRGQDVTLRCDPISSHATLYWYQQALGQGPEFLTYFNYEAQPDKSGLPSDRFSAERPEGSISTLTIQRTEQRDSAMYRCASSSGSYQETQYFGPGTRLLVL.

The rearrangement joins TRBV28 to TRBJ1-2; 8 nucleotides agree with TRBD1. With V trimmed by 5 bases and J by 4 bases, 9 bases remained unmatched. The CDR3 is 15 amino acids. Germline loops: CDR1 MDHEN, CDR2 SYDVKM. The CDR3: CASSTKDRAGYGYTF. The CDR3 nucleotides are TGTGCCAGCAGTACCAAGGACAGGGCGGGCTATGGCTACACCTTC.

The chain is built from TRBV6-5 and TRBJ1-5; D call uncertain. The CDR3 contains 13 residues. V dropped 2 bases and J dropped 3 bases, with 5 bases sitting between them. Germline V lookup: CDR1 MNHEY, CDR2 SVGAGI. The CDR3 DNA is TGTGCCAGCAGTTACAGGATCAATCAGCCCCAGCATTTT. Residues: CASSYRINQPQHF.

The CDR3 nucleotides read TGTGCCAGCAGTTTAGGGGGCGGGGGGGCCAAGCAGTACTTC. It is translated as CASSLGGGGAKQYF. This chain links TRBV27 with TRBJ2-7, with 9 bases identical to TRBD2. V trimming: 2 bases; J trimming: 8 bases; junction bases outside the gene matches: 7. The CDR3 is made up of 14 amino acids. CDR1 MNHEY and CDR2 SMNVEV come from the germline V gene (reference sequence).